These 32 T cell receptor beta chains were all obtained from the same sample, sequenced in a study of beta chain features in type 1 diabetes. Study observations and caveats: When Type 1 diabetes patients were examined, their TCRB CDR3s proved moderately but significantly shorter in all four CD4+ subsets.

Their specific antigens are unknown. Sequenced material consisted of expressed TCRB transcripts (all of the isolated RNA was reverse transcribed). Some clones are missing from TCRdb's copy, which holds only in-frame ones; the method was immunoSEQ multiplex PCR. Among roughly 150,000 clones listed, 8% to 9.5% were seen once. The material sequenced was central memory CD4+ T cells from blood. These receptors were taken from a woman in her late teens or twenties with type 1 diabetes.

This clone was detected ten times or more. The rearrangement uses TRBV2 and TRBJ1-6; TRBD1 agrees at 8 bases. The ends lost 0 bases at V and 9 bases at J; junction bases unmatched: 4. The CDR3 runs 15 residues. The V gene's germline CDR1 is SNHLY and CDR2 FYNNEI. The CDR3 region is CASSEALQGASPLHF. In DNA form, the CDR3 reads TGTGCCAGCAGTGAAGCGCTTCAGGGGGCTTCACCCCTCCACTTT.

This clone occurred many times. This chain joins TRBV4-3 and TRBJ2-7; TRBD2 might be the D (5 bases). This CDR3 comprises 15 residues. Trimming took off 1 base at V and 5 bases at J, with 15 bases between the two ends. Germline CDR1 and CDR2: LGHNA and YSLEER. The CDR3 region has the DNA TGCGCCAGCAGCCAAGTAGTGACGGGGTACAACGAGCAGTACTTC. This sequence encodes CASSQVVTGYNEQYF.

CDR3 protein: CASSLAYEQYF. The CDR3 region has the DNA TGTGCCAGCAGCCTTGCCTACGAGCAGTACTTC. This chain joins TRBV11-2 and TRBJ2-5; D call uncertain. The end of the DNA aligns better with TRBJ2-7, so the J call may be wrong. The CDR3 length is 11 residues. The germline V gene has CDR1 SGHAT and CDR2 FQNNGV.

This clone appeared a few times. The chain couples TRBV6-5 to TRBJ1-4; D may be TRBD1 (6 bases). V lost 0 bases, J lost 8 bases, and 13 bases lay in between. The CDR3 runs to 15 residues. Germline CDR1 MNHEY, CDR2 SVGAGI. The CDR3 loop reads CASSYSSGEGEKLFF. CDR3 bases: TGTGCCAGCAGTTACTCGTCAGGGGAGGGAGAAAAACTGTTTTTT.

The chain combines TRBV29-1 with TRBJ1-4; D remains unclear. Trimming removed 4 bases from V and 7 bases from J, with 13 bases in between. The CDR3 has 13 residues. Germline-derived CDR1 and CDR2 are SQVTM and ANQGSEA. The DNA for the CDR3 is TGCAGCGTTGGTCTGGGAGTAAGTGAAAAACTGTTTTTT. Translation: CSVGLGVSEKLFF.

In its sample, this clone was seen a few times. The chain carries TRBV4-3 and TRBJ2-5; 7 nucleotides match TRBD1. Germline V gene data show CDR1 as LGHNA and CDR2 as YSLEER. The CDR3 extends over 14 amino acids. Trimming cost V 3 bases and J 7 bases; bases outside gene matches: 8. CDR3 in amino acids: CASSHTTTGLTQYF. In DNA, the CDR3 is TGCGCCAGCAGCCATACCACGACAGGGCTGACCCAGTACTTC.

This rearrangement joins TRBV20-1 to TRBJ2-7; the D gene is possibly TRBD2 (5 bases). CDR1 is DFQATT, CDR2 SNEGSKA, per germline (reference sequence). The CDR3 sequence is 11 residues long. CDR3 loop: CSRLRGYEQYF. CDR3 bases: TGCAGCCGTCTCCGGGGTTACGAGCAGTACTTC.

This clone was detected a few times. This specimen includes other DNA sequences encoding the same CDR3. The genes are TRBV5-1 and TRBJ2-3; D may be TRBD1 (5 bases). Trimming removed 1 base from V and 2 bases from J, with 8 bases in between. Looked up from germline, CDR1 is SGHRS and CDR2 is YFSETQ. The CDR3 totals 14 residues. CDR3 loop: CASSLWGSTDTQYF. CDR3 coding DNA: TGCGCCAGCAGCTTGTGGGGCTCCACAGATACGCAGTATTTT.

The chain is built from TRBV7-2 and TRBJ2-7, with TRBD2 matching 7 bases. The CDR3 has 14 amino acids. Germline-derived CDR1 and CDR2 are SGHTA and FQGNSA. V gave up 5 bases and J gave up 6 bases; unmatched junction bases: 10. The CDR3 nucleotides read TGTGCCAGCAGCAAACTAGCGAGGGAGGGCGAGCAGTACTTC. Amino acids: CASSKLAREGEQYF.

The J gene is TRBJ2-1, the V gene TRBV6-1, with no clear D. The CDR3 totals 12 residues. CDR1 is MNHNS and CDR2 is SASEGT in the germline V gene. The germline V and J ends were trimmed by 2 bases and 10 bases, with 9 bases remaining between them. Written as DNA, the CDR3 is TGTGCCAGCAGTGAAAATAATTTAGAGCAGTTCTTC. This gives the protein CASSENNLEQFF.

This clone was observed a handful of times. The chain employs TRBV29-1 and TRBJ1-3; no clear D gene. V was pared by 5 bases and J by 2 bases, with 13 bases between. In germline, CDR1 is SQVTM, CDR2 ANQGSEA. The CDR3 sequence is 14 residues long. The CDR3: CSVNPRTPGNTIYF. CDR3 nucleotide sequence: TGCAGCGTTAACCCCAGGACTCCTGGAAACACCATATATTTT.

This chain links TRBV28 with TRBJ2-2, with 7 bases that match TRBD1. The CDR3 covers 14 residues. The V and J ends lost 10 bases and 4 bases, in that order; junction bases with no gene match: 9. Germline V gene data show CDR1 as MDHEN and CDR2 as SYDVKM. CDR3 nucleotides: TGTGCCACCCTTGACAGGGTCAGCACCGGGGAGCTGTTTTTT. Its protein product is CATLDRVSTGELFF. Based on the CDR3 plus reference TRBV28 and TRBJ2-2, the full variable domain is DVKVTQSSRYLVKRTGEKVFLECVQDMDHENMFWYRQDPGLGLRLIYFSYDVKMKEKGDIPEGYSVSREKKERFSLILESASTNQTSMYLCATLDRVSTGELFFGEGSRLTVL.

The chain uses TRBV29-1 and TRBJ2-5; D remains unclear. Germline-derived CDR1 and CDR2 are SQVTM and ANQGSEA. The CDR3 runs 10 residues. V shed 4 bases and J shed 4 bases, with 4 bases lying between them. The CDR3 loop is CSVARETQYF. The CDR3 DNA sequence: TGCAGCGTTGCTCGAGAGACCCAGTACTTC. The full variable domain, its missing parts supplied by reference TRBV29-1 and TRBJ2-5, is SAVISQKPSRDICQRGTSLTIQCQVDSQVTMMFWYRQQPGQSLTLIATANQGSEATYESGFVIDKFPISRPNLTFSTLTVSNMSPEDSSIYLCSVARETQYFGPGTRLLVL.

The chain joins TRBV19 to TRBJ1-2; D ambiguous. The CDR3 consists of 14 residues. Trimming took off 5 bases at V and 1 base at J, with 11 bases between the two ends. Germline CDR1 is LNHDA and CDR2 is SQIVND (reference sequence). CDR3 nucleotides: TGTGCCAGTAGTCCCCGTACAGATAACTATGGCTACACCTTC. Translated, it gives CASSPRTDNYGYTF.

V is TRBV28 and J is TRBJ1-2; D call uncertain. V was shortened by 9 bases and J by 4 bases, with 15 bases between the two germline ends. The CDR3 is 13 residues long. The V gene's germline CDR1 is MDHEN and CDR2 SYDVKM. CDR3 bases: TGTGCCAGTAACCCGACACCCTCCTATGGCTACACCTTC. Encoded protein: CASNPTPSYGYTF.

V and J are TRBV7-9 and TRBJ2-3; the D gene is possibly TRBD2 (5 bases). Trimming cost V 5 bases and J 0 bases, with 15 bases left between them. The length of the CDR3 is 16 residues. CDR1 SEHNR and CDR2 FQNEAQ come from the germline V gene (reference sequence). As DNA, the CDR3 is TGTGCCAGCAGCCTTTTAGGAGCGGCAAGCACAGATACGCAGTATTTT. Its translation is CASSLLGAASTDTQYF. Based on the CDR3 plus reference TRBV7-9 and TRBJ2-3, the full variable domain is DTGVSQNPRHKITKRGQNVTFRCDPISEHNRLYWYRQTLGQGPEFLTYFQNEAQLEKSRLLSDRFSAERPKGSFSTLEIQRTEQGDSAMYLCASSLLGAASTDTQYFGPGTRLTVL.

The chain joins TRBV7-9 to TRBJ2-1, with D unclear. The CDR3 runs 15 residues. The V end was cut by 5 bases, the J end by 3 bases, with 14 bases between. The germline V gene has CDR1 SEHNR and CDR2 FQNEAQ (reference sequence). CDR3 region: CASSPPGGLYNEQFF. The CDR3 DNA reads TGTGCCAGCAGCCCCCCCGGTGGGCTCTACAATGAGCAGTTCTTC.

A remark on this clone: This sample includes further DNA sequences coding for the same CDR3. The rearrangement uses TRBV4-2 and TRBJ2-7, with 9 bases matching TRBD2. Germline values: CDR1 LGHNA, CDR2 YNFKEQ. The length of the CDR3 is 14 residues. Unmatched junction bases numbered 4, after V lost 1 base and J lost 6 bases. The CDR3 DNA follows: TGTGCCAGCAGCCAAGGTTTAGCGGGAGTCGAGCAGTACTTC. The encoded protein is CASSQGLAGVEQYF.

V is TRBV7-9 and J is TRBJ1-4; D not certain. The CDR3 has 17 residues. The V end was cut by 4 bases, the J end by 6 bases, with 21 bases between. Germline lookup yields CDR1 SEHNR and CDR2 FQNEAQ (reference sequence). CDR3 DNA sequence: TGTGCCAGCAGCTCCCCACGTCGGACTCAAGCGGATGAAAAACTGTTTTTT. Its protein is CASSSPRRTQADEKLFF.

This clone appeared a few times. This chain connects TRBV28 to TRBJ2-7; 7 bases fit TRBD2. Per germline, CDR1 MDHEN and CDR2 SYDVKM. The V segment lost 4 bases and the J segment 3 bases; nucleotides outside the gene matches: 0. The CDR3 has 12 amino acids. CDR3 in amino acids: CASSWTSYEQYF. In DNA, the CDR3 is TGTGCCAGCAGTTGGACTAGCTACGAGCAGTACTTC.

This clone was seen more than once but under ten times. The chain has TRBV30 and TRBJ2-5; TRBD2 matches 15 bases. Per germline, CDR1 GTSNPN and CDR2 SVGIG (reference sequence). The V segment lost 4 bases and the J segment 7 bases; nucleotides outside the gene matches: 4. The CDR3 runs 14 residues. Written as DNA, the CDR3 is TGTGCCTGGACTCCGGGACTAGCGGGAGGGACCCAGTACTTC. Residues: CAWTPGLAGGTQYF.

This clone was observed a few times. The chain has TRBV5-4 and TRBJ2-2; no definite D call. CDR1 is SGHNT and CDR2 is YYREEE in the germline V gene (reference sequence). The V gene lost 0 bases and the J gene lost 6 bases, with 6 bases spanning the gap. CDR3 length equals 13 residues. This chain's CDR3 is CASSLDGPGELFF. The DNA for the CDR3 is TGTGCCAGCAGCTTGGATGGGCCCGGGGAGCTGTTTTTT.

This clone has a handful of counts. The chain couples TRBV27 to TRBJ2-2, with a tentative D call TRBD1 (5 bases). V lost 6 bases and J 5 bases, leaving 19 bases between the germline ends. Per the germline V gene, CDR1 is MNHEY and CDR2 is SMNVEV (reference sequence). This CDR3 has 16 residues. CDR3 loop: CASSLDSGSWTGELFF. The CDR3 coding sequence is TGTGCCAGCAGCCTTGACAGTGGGTCTTGGACCGGGGAGCTGTTTTTT.

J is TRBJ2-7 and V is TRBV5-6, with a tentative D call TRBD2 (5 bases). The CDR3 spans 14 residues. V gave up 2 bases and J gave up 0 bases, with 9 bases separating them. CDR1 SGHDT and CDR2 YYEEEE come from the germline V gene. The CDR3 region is CASSFGEGSYEQYF. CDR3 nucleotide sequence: TGTGCCAGCAGCTTTGGCGAGGGCTCCTACGAGCAGTACTTC.

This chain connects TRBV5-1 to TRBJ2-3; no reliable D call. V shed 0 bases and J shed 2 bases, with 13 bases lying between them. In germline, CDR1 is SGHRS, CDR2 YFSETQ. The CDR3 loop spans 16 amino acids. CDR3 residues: CASSLGATAITDTQYF. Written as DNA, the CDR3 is TGCGCCAGCAGCTTGGGGGCCACCGCCATCACAGATACGCAGTATTTT. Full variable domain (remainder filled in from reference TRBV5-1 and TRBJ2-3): KAGVTQTPRYLIKTRGQQVTLSCSPISGHRSVSWYQQTPGQGLQFLFEYFSETQRNKGNFPGRFSGRQFSNSRSEMNVSTLELGDSALYLCASSLGATAITDTQYFGPGTRLTVL.

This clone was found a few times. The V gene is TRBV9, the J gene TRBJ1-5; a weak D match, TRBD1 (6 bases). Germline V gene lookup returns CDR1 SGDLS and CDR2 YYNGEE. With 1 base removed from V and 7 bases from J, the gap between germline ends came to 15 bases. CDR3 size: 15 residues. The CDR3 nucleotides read TGTGCCAGCAGCGTAACAGGGTTCAGGGGCCAGCCCCAGCATTTT. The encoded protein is CASSVTGFRGQPQHF.

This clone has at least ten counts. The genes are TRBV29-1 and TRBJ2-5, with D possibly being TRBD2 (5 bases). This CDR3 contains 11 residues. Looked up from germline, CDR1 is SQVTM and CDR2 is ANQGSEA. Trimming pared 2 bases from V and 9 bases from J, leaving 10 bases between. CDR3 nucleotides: TGCAGCGTTGAACCCGCCGGGGCCCAGTACTTC. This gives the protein CSVEPAGAQYF.

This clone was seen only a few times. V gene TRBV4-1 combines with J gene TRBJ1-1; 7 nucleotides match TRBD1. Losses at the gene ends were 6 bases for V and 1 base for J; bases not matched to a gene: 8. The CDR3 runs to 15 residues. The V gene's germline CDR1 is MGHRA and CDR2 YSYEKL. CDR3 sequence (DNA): TGCGCCAGCAGACGAATCCGGGACAGGAACACTGAAGCTTTCTTT. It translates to CASRRIRDRNTEAFF.

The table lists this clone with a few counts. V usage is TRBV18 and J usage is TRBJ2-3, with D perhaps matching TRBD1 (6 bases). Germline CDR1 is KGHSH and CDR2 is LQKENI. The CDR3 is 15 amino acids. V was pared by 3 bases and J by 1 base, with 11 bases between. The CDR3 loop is CASSPNRQGTDTQYF. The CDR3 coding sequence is TGTGCCAGCTCACCTAACAGACAGGGCACAGATACGCAGTATTTT.

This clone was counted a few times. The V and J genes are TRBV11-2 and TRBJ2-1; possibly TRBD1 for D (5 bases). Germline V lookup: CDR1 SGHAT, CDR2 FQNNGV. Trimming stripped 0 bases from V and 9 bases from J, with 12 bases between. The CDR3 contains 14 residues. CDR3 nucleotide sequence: TGTGCCAGCAGCTTAGAATTCTATAGGGGTGAGCAGTTCTTC. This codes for CASSLEFYRGEQFF. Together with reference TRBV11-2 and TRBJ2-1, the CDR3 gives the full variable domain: EAGVAQSPRYKIIEKRQSVAFWCNPISGHATLYWYQQILGQGPKLLIQFQNNGVVDDSQLPKDRFSAERLKGVDSTLKIQPAKLEDSAVYLCASSLEFYRGEQFFGPGTRLTVL.

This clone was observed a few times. The CDR3 sequence: CASSTGVAGANVLTF. The CDR3 DNA reads TGTGCCAGTAGTACAGGGGTCGCTGGGGCCAACGTCCTGACTTTC. The gene calls are TRBV19 and TRBJ2-6; the D gene is possibly TRBD1 (6 bases). Per the germline V gene, CDR1 is LNHDA and CDR2 is SQIVND (reference sequence). The CDR3 extends over 15 amino acids. V was clipped by 4 bases and J by 2 bases, with 9 bases between them.

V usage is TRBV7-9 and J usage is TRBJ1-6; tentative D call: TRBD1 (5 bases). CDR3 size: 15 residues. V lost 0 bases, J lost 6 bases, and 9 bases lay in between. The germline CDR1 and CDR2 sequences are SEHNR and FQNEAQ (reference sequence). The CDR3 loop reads CASSLASGGNSPLHF. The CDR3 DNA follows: TGTGCCAGCAGCTTAGCTTCCGGGGGTAATTCACCCCTCCACTTT.